This T cell receptor beta chain was recorded in a study of identifying expanded T cells in peripheral blood. TCRdb's table, derived via immunoSEQ multiplex PCR, lists solely in-frame clones and lacks some. Of 100,000 to 150,000 clones in the sample, approximately 86% were seen once. No infections or other immune events were documented during collection. Trimming left V 6 bases short and J 4 bases short, with 19 bases between. The CDR3 contains 16 residues. Germline lookup yields CDR1 MDHEN and CDR2 SYDVKM. Notes on the study in general: Differentially abundant clones: 0.95 to 1.5 between replicates, 16.4 at 2 to 3 weeks, approximately 19 at four.

Notes on this clone: The antigen is not known.

The J gene is TRBJ1-3, the V gene TRBV28; the D is unclear. Material for sequencing was blood. The clonotype comes from a person between 18 and 75 years old in good health. This CDR3 reads CASRNERASPGNTIYF. The CDR3 bases are TGTGCCAGCAGGAATGAACGGGCGAGTCCCGGAAACACCATATATTTT.